This T cell receptor (beta chain) is from a study of T cell responses to AZD1222 COVID-19 vaccine. There are 18 residues in the CDR3. Germline-derived CDR1 and CDR2 are MGHRA and YSYEKL. Unmatched junction bases numbered 11, after V lost 0 bases and J lost 6 bases. The data were produced by immunoSEQ multiplex PCR, yet TCRdb's version contains in-frame clones alone and is incomplete. There are about 120,000 clones in the sample; roughly 87% occur only once, and around 9.4% lies in the top ten. This chain connects TRBV4-1 to TRBJ1-6, with 7 bases fitting TRBD1. The origin of this receptor is an adult in good health. The sample in question was peripheral blood, obtained on day 0 of AZD1222 vaccination. Here the CDR3 DNA reads TGCGCCAGCAGCCAAGATCCGAGACAGGGAGGTCTTAATTCACCCCTCCACTTT. Its protein is CASSQDPRQGGLNSPLHF.